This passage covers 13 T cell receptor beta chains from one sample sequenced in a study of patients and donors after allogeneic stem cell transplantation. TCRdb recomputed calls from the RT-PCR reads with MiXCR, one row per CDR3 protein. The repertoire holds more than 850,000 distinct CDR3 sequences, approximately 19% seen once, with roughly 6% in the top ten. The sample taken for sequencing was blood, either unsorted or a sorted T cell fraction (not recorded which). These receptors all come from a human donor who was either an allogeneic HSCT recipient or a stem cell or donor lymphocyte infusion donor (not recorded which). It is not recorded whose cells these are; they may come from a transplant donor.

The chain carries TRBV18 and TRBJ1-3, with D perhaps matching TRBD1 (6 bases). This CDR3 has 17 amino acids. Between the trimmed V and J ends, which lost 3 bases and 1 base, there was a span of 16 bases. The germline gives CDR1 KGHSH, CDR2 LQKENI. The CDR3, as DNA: TGTGCCAGCTCACCCAAACAGGGTTTGGGGTCTGGAAACACCATATATTTT. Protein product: CASSPKQGLGSGNTIYF. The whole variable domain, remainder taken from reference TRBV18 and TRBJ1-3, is NAGVMQNPRHLVRRRGQEARLRCSPMKGHSHVYWYRQLPEEGLKFMVYLQKENIIDESGMPKERFSAEFPKEGPSILRIQQVVRGDSAAYFCASSPKQGLGSGNTIYFGEGSWLTVV.

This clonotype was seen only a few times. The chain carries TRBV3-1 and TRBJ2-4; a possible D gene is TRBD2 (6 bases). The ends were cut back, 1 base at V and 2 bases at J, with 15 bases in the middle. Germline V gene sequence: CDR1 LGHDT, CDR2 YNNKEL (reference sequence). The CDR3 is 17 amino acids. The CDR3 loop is CASSQVYGDSSKNIQYF. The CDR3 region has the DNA TGTGCCAGCAGCCAAGTATACGGGGACTCGTCCAAAAACATTCAGTACTTC.

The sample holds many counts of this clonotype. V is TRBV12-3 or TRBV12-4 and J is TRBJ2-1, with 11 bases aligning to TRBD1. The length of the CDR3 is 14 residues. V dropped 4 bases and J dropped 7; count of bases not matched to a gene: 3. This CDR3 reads CASSWDRGRNEQFF. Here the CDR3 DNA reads TGTGCCAGCAGTTGGGACAGGGGGAGGAATGAGCAGTTCTTC.

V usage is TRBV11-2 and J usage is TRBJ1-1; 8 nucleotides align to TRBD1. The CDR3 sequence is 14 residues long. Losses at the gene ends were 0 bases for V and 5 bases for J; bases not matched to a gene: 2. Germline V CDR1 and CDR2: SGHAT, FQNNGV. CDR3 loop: CASSLDRTGTEAFF. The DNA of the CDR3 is TGTGCCAGCAGCTTAGACCGGACAGGGACTGAAGCTTTCTTT.

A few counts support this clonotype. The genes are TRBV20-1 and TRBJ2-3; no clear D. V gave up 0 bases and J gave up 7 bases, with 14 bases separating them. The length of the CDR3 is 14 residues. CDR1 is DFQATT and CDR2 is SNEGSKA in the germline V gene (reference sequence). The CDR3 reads CSARDPTFSNTQYF. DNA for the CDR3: TGCAGTGCTAGAGATCCGACATTTTCAAATACGCAGTATTTT.

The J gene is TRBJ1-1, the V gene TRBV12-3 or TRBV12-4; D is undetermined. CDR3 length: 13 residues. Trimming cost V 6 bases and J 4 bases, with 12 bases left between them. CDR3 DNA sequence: TGTGCCAGCAGAACAAAGGGAATCACTGAAGCTTTCTTT. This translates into CASRTKGITEAFF.

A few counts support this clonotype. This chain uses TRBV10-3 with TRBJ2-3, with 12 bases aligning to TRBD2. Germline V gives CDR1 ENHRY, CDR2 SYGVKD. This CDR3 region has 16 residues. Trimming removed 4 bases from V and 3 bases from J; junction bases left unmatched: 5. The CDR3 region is CAISGASGGETDTQYF. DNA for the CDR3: TGTGCCATCAGTGGGGCTAGCGGGGGGGAAACAGATACGCAGTATTTT.

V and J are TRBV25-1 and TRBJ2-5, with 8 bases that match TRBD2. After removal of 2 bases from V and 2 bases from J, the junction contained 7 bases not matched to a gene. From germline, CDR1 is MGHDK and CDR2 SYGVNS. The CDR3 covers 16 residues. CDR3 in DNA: TGTGCCAGCAGTGAAATAAGCGGGGGAGATCAAGAGACCCAGTACTTC. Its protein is CASSEISGGDQETQYF.

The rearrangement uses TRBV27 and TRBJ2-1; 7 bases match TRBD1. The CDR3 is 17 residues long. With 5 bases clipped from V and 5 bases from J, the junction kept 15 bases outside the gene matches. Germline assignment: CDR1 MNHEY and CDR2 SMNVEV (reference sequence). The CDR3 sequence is CASSMPTGTNLHNEQFF. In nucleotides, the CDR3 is TGTGCCAGCAGTATGCCGACAGGGACCAACCTACACAATGAGCAGTTCTTC.

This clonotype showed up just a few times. In DNA, the CDR3 is TGCAGTGCCTCCGGTGCGGGGGCGAGCACAGATACGCAGTATTTT. As protein: CSASGAGASTDTQYF. The chain links TRBV20-1 to TRBJ2-3, with D maybe TRBD2 (7 bases). Germline CDR1 DFQATT, CDR2 SNEGSKA (reference sequence). The CDR3 is 15 amino acids. V gave up 6 bases and J gave up 0 bases, with 16 bases separating them.

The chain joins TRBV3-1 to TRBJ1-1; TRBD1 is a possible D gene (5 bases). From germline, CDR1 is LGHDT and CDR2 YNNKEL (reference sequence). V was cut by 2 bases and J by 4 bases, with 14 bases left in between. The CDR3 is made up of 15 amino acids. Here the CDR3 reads CASSQNTGRTTEAFF. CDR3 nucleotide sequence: TGTGCCAGCAGCCAAAACACGGGACGGACCACTGAAGCTTTCTTT.

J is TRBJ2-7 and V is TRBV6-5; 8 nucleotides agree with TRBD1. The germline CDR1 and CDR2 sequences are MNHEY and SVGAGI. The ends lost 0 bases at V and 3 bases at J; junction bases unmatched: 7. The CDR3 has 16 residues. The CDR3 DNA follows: TGTGCCAGCAGTTACTCGAGCGCACAGGGGGGCTACGAGCAGTACTTC. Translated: CASSYSSAQGGYEQYF.

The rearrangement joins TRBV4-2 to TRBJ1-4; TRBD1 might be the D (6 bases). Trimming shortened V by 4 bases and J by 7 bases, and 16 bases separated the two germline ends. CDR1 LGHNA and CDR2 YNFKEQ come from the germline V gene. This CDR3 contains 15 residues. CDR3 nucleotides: TGTGCCAGCAGCCTCGCAGGGGCTGGGAGTGAAAAACTGTTTTTT. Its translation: CASSLAGAGSEKLFF.